The 22 T cell receptor beta chains below were found in one sample sequenced in a study of early stage breast cancer tumors. Assay used: immunoSEQ multiplex PCR; TCRdb lists only in-frame clones, some missing. This table has about 72,000 clones, approximately 79% appearing once. The sequenced sample was blood. The receptors derive from a person in their 60s with breast cancer.

The chain recombines TRBV7-8 with TRBJ2-3; tentatively, D is TRBD2 (5 bases). The CDR3 loop spans 14 amino acids. Germline CDR1 is SGHVS and CDR2 is FQNEAQ. V shed 1 base and J shed 3 bases, with 8 bases lying between them. The CDR3 DNA reads as TGTGCCAGCAGCTTAGATGGCGGGACAGATACGCAGTATTTT. This encodes CASSLDGGTDTQYF.

The CDR3 is CASSPPEGGELFF. Here the CDR3 DNA reads TGCGCCAGCAGCCCCCCCGAAGGTGGGGAGCTGTTTTTT. The V and J genes are TRBV5-1 and TRBJ2-2; D not resolved. Germline CDR1 is SGHRS and CDR2 is YFSETQ. V was cut by 4 bases and J by 8 bases, with 12 bases left in between. This CDR3 has 13 amino acids. Filled out from reference TRBV5-1 and TRBJ2-2, the complete variable domain reads KAGVTQTPRYLIKTRGQQVTLSCSPISGHRSVSWYQQTPGQGLQFLFEYFSETQRNKGNFPGRFSGRQFSNSRSEMNVSTLELGDSALYLCASSPPEGGELFFGEGSRLTVL.

This rearrangement joins TRBV14 to TRBJ1-5; the D gene is possibly TRBD1 (5 bases). Germline V lookup: CDR1 SGHDN, CDR2 FVKESK. The CDR3 length is 10 residues. The CDR3 bases are TGTGCACGGGGGAGGCAGCCCCAGCATTTT. This translates into CARGRQPQHF.

This sequence joins TRBV19 and TRBJ2-3; 9 nucleotides line up with TRBD1. The ends lost 5 bases at V and 1 base at J; junction bases unmatched: 13. CDR3 length equals 18 residues. Germline assignment: CDR1 LNHDA and CDR2 SQIVND (reference sequence). The CDR3 here is CASSQRLLDRGGTDTQYF. The DNA of the CDR3 is TGTGCCAGTAGTCAACGCCTCCTGGACAGGGGCGGCACAGATACGCAGTATTTT.

V is TRBV13 and J is TRBJ2-3, with D unresolved. Germline CDR1 and CDR2: PRHDT and FYEKMQ (reference sequence). CDR3 size: 12 residues. V was cut by 5 bases and J by 3 bases, with 6 bases left in between. In DNA form, the CDR3 reads TGTGCCAGCAGCGCGCGGACAGATACGCAGTATTTT. Protein sequence: CASSARTDTQYF.

The chain employs TRBV5-1 and TRBJ2-5, with D maybe TRBD1 (5 bases). V lost 4 bases and J 2 bases, leaving 12 bases between the germline ends. Per germline, CDR1 SGHRS and CDR2 YFSETQ. CDR3 length equals 14 residues. The CDR3 sequence: CASSTQTVQETQYF. DNA for the CDR3: TGCGCCAGCAGCACCCAGACAGTACAAGAGACCCAGTACTTC.

The CDR3 nucleotides read TGTGCCAGTAGCACCCAGGGATGGGGCGAAAAACTGTTTTTT. Its protein product is CASSTQGWGEKLFF. V and J are TRBV19 and TRBJ1-4, with a weak D call TRBD1 (5 bases). Germline-derived CDR1 and CDR2 are LNHDA and SQIVND (reference sequence). V was cut by 6 bases and J by 8 bases, with 16 bases left in between. The CDR3 totals 14 residues.

V and J are TRBV2 and TRBJ2-5; 9 positions match TRBD2. CDR1 SNHLY and CDR2 FYNNEI come from the germline V gene. The V and J ends lost 10 bases and 4 bases, in that order; junction bases with no gene match: 10. The CDR3 is made up of 14 amino acids. CDR3 sequence reads: CATQFGSGRETQYF. DNA for the CDR3: TGTGCCACCCAGTTTGGTAGCGGGAGAGAGACCCAGTACTTC.

V and J are TRBV7-9 and TRBJ1-3, with D unclear. V was shortened by 1 base and J by 7 bases, with 5 bases between the two germline ends. This CDR3 region has 12 residues. The germline V gene has CDR1 SEHNR and CDR2 FQNEAQ (reference sequence). CDR3 sequence (DNA): TGTGCCAGCAGCTTAGGACCTAACACCATATATTTT. Its protein is CASSLGPNTIYF.

This clone was detected a few times. The chain links TRBV7-6 to TRBJ1-2; possible D gene TRBD1, 6 bases. Germline values: CDR1 SGHVS, CDR2 FNYEAQ. The CDR3 is made up of 14 amino acids. V was clipped by 1 base and J by 7 bases, with 13 bases between them. The CDR3 loop is CASSLERGGRGYTF. The DNA for the CDR3 is TGTGCCAGCAGCTTAGAAAGGGGGGGTCGTGGCTACACCTTC.

This rearrangement joins TRBV5-4 to TRBJ2-1; unclear D gene. Per the germline V gene, CDR1 is SGHNT and CDR2 is YYREEE (reference sequence). The CDR3 is made up of 12 amino acids. The V gene lost 0 bases and the J gene lost 12 bases, with 10 bases spanning the gap. The CDR3 protein is CASSLDRTVQFF. CDR3 DNA: TGTGCCAGCAGCTTGGACCGAACCGTGCAGTTCTTC.

This chain joins TRBV7-6 and TRBJ1-1; D may be TRBD1 (6 bases). Trimming cost V 5 bases and J 5 bases, with 18 bases left between them. Germline CDR1 is SGHVS and CDR2 is FNYEAQ. This CDR3 is built from 15 residues. CDR3 region: CASSRVGGIGTEAFF. The CDR3 coding sequence is TGTGCCAGCAGCCGCGTAGGGGGGATCGGGACTGAAGCTTTCTTT.

This CDR3 is CASSVAGTGGYEQYF. The DNA for the CDR3 is TGTGCCAGCAGCGTTGCCGGGACAGGGGGCTACGAGCAGTACTTC. The chain links TRBV9 to TRBJ2-7; 11 nucleotides agree with TRBD1. The CDR3 runs 15 residues. V shed 2 bases, J shed 3 bases, and the junction held 4 bases outside the gene matches. The V gene's germline CDR1 is SGDLS and CDR2 YYNGEE.

The chain has TRBV4-2 and TRBJ2-7, with TRBD2 identical over 8 bases. Germline-derived CDR1 and CDR2 are LGHNA and YNFKEQ. CDR3 length: 16 amino acids. Trimming at V came to 0 bases and at J to 4 bases, leaving 8 bases not matched to a gene. CDR3 protein: CASSQETGTSLYEQYF. As DNA, the CDR3 is TGTGCCAGCAGCCAAGAAACCGGGACTAGTCTTTACGAGCAGTACTTC.

The sample holds a few counts of this clone. Here the CDR3 DNA reads TGTGCCAGCTCGGGCGGGACCGACTACAATGAGCAGTTCTTC. It codes for CASSGGTDYNEQFF. This chain links TRBV27 with TRBJ2-1, with D maybe TRBD2 (6 bases). V was clipped by 8 bases and J by 3 bases, with 14 bases between them. This CDR3 region has 14 residues. CDR1 is MNHEY, CDR2 SMNVEV, per germline (reference sequence).

The chain carries TRBV27 and TRBJ2-1, with 8 bases lining up with TRBD2. Trimming removed 3 bases from V and 2 bases from J; junction bases left unmatched: 6. Per the germline V gene, CDR1 is MNHEY and CDR2 is SMNVEV (reference sequence). The CDR3 covers 16 residues. CDR3 loop: CASSFFSGGAYNEQFF. The CDR3, as DNA: TGTGCCAGCAGTTTTTTCTCGGGGGGGGCCTACAATGAGCAGTTCTTC.

This chain connects TRBV19 to TRBJ2-7; 7 bases agree with TRBD1. CDR1 and CDR2 (germline): LNHDA, SQIVND (reference sequence). V gave up 3 bases and J gave up 2 bases; unmatched junction bases: 10. There are 16 residues in the CDR3. The CDR3: CASSISGAGGTYEQYF. The DNA of the CDR3 is TGTGCCAGTAGTATCTCCGGGGCAGGGGGAACCTACGAGCAGTACTTC.

V gene TRBV27 combines with J gene TRBJ2-7; 7 bases line up with TRBD1. The CDR3 runs to 15 residues. Germline-derived CDR1 and CDR2 are MNHEY and SMNVEV (reference sequence). V lost 5 bases, J lost 2 bases, and 9 bases stayed unmatched. The CDR3 sequence: CASSPSTGYPYEQYF. The DNA of the CDR3 is TGTGCCAGCAGTCCCTCGACAGGGTATCCCTACGAGCAGTACTTC.

The J gene is TRBJ2-3, the V gene TRBV9; a weak D match, TRBD2 (7 bases). The CDR3 sequence is 13 residues long. The ends were cut back, 4 bases at V and 5 bases at J, with 11 bases in the middle. Germline V gives CDR1 SGDLS, CDR2 YYNGEE. For the CDR3, the DNA is TGTGCCAGCAGCAAAGGGGGGGGAGATACGCAGTATTTT. Amino acids: CASSKGGGDTQYF.

This chain links TRBV5-4 with TRBJ2-1; D may match TRBD1 or TRBD2 (6 bases each). V lost 4 bases and J 6 bases, leaving 14 bases between the germline ends. Germline V gives CDR1 SGHNT, CDR2 YYREEE (reference sequence). CDR3 length: 14 amino acids. CDR3 sequence (DNA): TGTGCCAGCAGCGCGACGGGGGCTACCAATGAGCAGTTCTTC. Amino acids: CASSATGATNEQFF.

This clone has just a few counts. The rearrangement joins TRBV18 to TRBJ1-1; 8 positions match TRBD1. Germline-derived CDR1 and CDR2 are KGHSH and LQKENI. With V trimmed by 6 bases and J by 5 bases, 14 bases remained unmatched. There are 16 residues in the CDR3. The CDR3 protein is CASSLNGQGGTTEAFF. Written as DNA, the CDR3 is TGTGCCAGCTCTCTCAATGGACAGGGTGGGACGACTGAAGCTTTCTTT.

The chain uses TRBV7-2 and TRBJ1-2; D possibly corresponds to TRBD1 (6 bases). This CDR3 region has 14 residues. The germline V gene encodes CDR1 SGHTA and CDR2 FQGNSA. The V and J ends lost 5 bases and 7 bases respectively, with 17 bases between them. The CDR3 DNA reads as TGTGCCAGCAGCACCCCCGGGACACTGGTTGGCTACACCTTC. Amino acid sequence: CASSTPGTLVGYTF. Based on the CDR3 plus reference TRBV7-2 and TRBJ1-2, the full variable domain is GAGVSQSPSNKVTEKGKDVELRCDPISGHTALYWYRQSLGQGLEFLIYFQGNSAPDKSGLPSDRFSAERTGGSVSTLTIQRTQQEDSAVYLCASSTPGTLVGYTFGSGTRLTVV.